This TCR beta chain emerged from a study of cytomegalovirus exposure and HLA in healthy donors listed by TCRdb under 2017. Regarding the complete study: An earlier analysis of roughly 610 of the donors reported about 280 Gb of sequence data and around 110 million unique TCR beta sequences obtained from about 170 million T cells. A later analysis re-examined previously published TCR beta repertoires from more than 550 donors and added high-resolution HLA genotyping to investigate patterns of TCR occurrence. In the later analysis, no new phenotypic data were used to find candidate immune exposures; instead, reliance was placed on TCR beta sequences and their occurrence across donors. A handful of DR-DQ haplotypes were handled as single units for association and clustering because linkage in the cohort was strong. A later genetic analysis used genome-wide SNP genotypes for about 60% of the roughly 700 donors, treating that subset as a discovery cohort. Alongside the repertoire data, information on donor age, sex, ethnicity and CMV serostatus was compiled. The study combined high-throughput TCR immunosequencing, statistical association of individual TCRs with disease status, and machine learning to predict cytomegalovirus infection status. The T cell repertoires of several hundred subjects were profiled by immunosequencing and related to cytomegalovirus serostatus. HLA typing included class I and class II loci at four-digit resolution. The study was designed to test whether signatures of past pathogen exposure could be identified by cataloging public T cell receptors. Typing coverage varied by locus: roughly 629-630 donors for A, B, C, DRB1 and DQB1; approximately 500 for DQA1; over 600 for DPA1; roughly 450 for DPB1. Along with the roughly 700-subject first cohort, a separate validation cohort of over 90 different subjects was used. In an earlier analysis of several hundred of the donors, high-throughput TCR beta sequencing was used to judge whether each TCR beta V gene segment behaved as functional or pseudogenic. Roughly 300 gigabases of sequencing data and around 80 million unique TCR sequences made up an early release that covered 500 to 650 HLA-typed donors. Every discovery cohort repertoire had been produced on one sequencing platform. The genetic ancestry cluster associated with self-reported Caucasian donors included 81% of the 398 genotyped donors. Across around 400 genotyped donors of the cohort, an average of roughly 250,000 unique TCR beta nucleotide sequences per donor were sequenced, and roughly a sixth of those sequences were non-productive. Study-wide conclusions, independent of this receptor: Compared with equally common non-associated chains, HLA-associated TCR beta chains in a later analysis were more clonally expanded and had lower generation probabilities. A further reported finding was that TCR beta sequences accurately predicted the HLA-A and HLA-B alleles for most subjects in the first cohort. In vitro tests confirmed that three of the cytomegalovirus-associated TCR beta chains recognize cytomegalovirus antigens. Linkage disequilibrium might explain the correlated functional status among segregating V segments, but an unknown experimental factor could not be ruled out. An association between a missense DCLRE1C variant and V-gene and J-gene trimming of TCR beta chains was found in a later genetic analysis and replicated in an independent cohort. Because counts were too low, roughly 17 rarely observed V segments, including chromosome 9 orphons, were left out of the earlier analysis of a few hundred of the donors. The authors suggested that the approach could potentially be generalized to other disease states and immunological phenotypes. The cohort was sequenced for TCR beta chains only, and without alpha or paired-chain data the features that could be detected were limited. The study gave a list of about 160 TCR beta chains associated with cytomegalovirus. The classifier was reported to diagnose cytomegalovirus status with high specificity and sensitivity in both the original cohort and the validation cohort. Most TCR sequences were observed very rarely across donors, whereas some public TCRs were present in many individuals. When HLA alleles, especially DR and DQ, strongly co-occurred, TCR associations were difficult to assign to individual alleles. According to a later genetic analysis, donors in an Asian-associated ancestry cluster had fewer N-insertions in productive TCRs than the approximately 710-donor mean. The sequencing pipeline was judged likely to have produced a cluster of highly shared sequence variants as a technical artifact. Some IMGT-functional V segments, including TRBV6-2 and TRBV6-3, could not be told apart with the 87-base-pair reads, so those segments were excluded. An earlier analysis of approximately 600 of the donors showed that most TCR beta V segments appeared in productive rearrangements either about 87% or about 30% of the time, which broadly matched IMGT annotations. Specific HLA alleles were associated with 15,000 to 20,000 TCR beta sequences at a false discovery rate of 0.05 in a later analysis. A later analysis found that TCR association rates varied across HLA loci, with DRB1 alleles showing the most associated TCRs and HLA-C alleles the fewest. A later analysis found that most CMV-associated TCR beta chains appeared HLA-restricted, with HLA associations seemingly driven largely by CMV exposure. Because some donors lacked HLA typing at each locus, the association tests relied only on the typed subset. In a later analysis, several top co-occurrence clusters were reported to appear linked to parvovirus B19, influenza, CMV and Epstein-Barr virus. For the cohort, immune exposure information was limited to CMV serostatus. Sequencing depth was assumed to be roughly uniform across donors in the presence/absence analyses, though that assumption may not hold.

For CDR1 and CDR2, the germline V gene lists SQVTM and ANQGSEA. Including the terminal cysteine and phenylalanine, the CDR3 comprises 12 residues. The only DNA kept is the CDR3, 36 bases in frame from the first base. V gives up 4 bases and J gives up 3 bases, and the segment between their germline ends measures 9 bases. This clone was seen only a few times. Its antigen is unknown. Base qualities are not provided; no much larger clone lies one nucleotide away. The cohort comprised around 690 healthy bone marrow donors. At the time of sampling, every cohort member was nominally healthy, though immune exposures that went unrecorded were likely present. The donor was CMV seropositive and was included in the group of about 290 seropositive cohort members. Each donor provided a peripheral blood sample, and peripheral blood mononuclear cells were used for TCR beta sequencing. Genomic DNA was extracted from the blood cell samples with the Qiagen DNeasy Blood Extraction Kit.

Library construction relied on the immunoSEQ multiplex PCR assay. For the multiplex PCR, a mixture combining 60 forward primers for TCR Vbeta segments and 13 reverse primers for TCR Jbeta segments was used. The CDR3 region of rearranged TCR beta genes was amplified from genomic DNA with a multiplex PCR assay. Amplified TCR beta libraries were sequenced as 87-base-pair reads on the Illumina HiSeq System. Per the authors' processing: In a later analysis, some 80 million unique TCR beta chains were counted across the roughly 670 repertoires, and roughly 10 million of these chains were shared by at least two donors. A nearest-neighbor algorithm error-corrected the raw reads and collapsed the reads into unique sequences, merging closely related sequences to remove PCR and sequencing errors. CDR3 sequences were aligned to IMGT reference sequences to assign V, D and J gene segments. For a sequence to be retained, a match of at least six nucleotides to both a V gene segment and a J gene segment was required. A rearrangement was called productive if the CDR3 had no stop codons and remained in frame with V and J, and every other rearrangement was called non-productive. CDR3 was defined by IMGT convention, running from the second conserved V-encoded cysteine to the conserved J-encoded phenylalanine. Sequences without an unambiguous match to a single V gene segment were excluded from the earlier analysis of almost 600 of the donors. In an earlier analysis of about 590 of the donors, a V segment was called functional when productive rearrangements were above 56.7%, and segregating when the standard deviation between donors exceeded 5%. To diagnose cytomegalovirus status from the catalog of TCR beta chain sequences, a statistical classification framework was built. V and J gene assignment, in a later analysis, came from comparing TCR nucleotide sequences with IMGT/GENE-DB human TR gene sequences. A later analysis assigned CDR3 sequences and most-parsimonious VDJ recombination scenarios with the TCRdist pipeline. In a later analysis, each TCR beta chain was defined by its CDR3 amino acid sequence together with its V-gene family, and reads lacking a unique V-gene family were excluded. In a later analysis, around 600 highly shared, low-generation-probability nucleotide sequences were removed to address suspected cross-contamination and a sequencing artifact. For each public chain, a later analysis derived a clonal expansion index from normalized ranks of inferred template counts within each repertoire. In a later analysis, generation probabilities were computed using a VDJ recombination model fitted to out-of-frame rearrangements, and the results were checked against IGoR. Hypergeometric tests were used in a later analysis to score TCR-TCR, TCR-HLA and TCR-CMV co-occurrence, with a repertoire-size bias correction applied to the TCR pairs. False discovery rates were estimated in a later analysis by permuting HLA or CMV assignments 20 times. In a later analysis, co-occurring TCRs were grouped using DBSCAN, and TCRdist sequence similarity was added for clustering within HLA-allele-positive subsets. For co-occurrence clustering, repertoires with fewer than 30,000 or more than 120,000 public chains were excluded, along with several repertoires with anomalous nucleotide sharing. TCRdb carries this immuneACCESS record with in-frame sequences only. Its versions omit some clonotypes, under half of them owing to an unresolved V gene in the studies checked, with the rest unexplained. The V and J calls and clone size were taken over from that table, and D and trimming were inferred from the DNA. In all, the sample holds under 70,000 clones, and approximately 63% of those were seen once. Roughly 19% of the sample lies in the top ten.

Recombination joined TRBV29-1 with TRBJ1-1; too little of a D gene remains to name it. This clonotype was obtained from a woman aged 60 to 75 in good health and CMV-seropositive. Specimen: PBMCs. The CDR3 in this case is CSVGRGDTEAFF. Here is the DNA: TGCAGCGTTGGCCGGGGTGACACTGAAGCTTTCTTT. The full variable domain, completed from the reference TRBV29-1 and TRBJ1-1 proteins outside the CDR3, reads SAVISQKPSRDICQRGTSLTIQCQVDSQVTMMFWYRQQPGQSLTLIATANQGSEATYESGFVIDKFPISRPNLTFSTLTVSNMSPEDSSIYLCSVGRGDTEAFFGQGTRLTVV.